A single sample gave rise to the 14 T cell receptor beta chains below, sequenced in a study of T cell changes during pregnancy in multiple sclerosis. The repertoire was sequenced with immunoSEQ multiplex PCR; TCRdb's copy has only in-frame clones and lacks some. Here the sample spans fewer than 80,000 clones, around 94% being singletons. Source: CD4+ T cells from peripheral blood mononuclear cells, taken after pregnancy. The receptors were sampled from a female donor with multiple sclerosis, enrolled in a pregnancy study.

This chain connects TRBV5-1 to TRBJ1-2; unclear D gene. In germline, CDR1 is SGHRS, CDR2 YFSETQ. V lost 3 bases and J 0 bases, leaving 9 bases between the germline ends. The CDR3 has 14 amino acids. CDR3 amino acids: CASSSAGSNYGYTF. CDR3 DNA: TGCGCCAGCAGCTCCGCAGGTTCTAACTATGGCTACACCTTC. The variable domain in full, with the rest retrieved from reference TRBV5-1 and TRBJ1-2, is KAGVTQTPRYLIKTRGQQVTLSCSPISGHRSVSWYQQTPGQGLQFLFEYFSETQRNKGNFPGRFSGRQFSNSRSEMNVSTLELGDSALYLCASSSAGSNYGYTFGSGTRLTVV.

J is TRBJ2-5 and V is TRBV25-1, with D perhaps matching TRBD1 (6 bases). Per the germline V gene, CDR1 is MGHDK and CDR2 is SYGVNS. The ends were cut back, 8 bases at V and 3 bases at J, with 13 bases in the middle. This CDR3 has 13 residues. In nucleotides, the CDR3 is TGTGCCAGCCGCCCTCCAGGGGAAGAGACCCAGTACTTC. Protein product: CASRPPGEETQYF.

J is TRBJ2-3 and V is TRBV5-1, with D perhaps TRBD1 (5 bases). Trimming took 4 bases from V and 2 from J, leaving 14 bases between them. The CDR3 spans 15 residues. The germline V gene has CDR1 SGHRS and CDR2 YFSETQ. This chain's CDR3 is CASSQTDTTTDTQYF. The CDR3 DNA reads as TGCGCCAGCAGCCAGACAGATACGACCACAGATACGCAGTATTTT.

The chain recombines TRBV5-4 with TRBJ2-1, with 11 bases lining up with TRBD2. The CDR3 covers 16 residues. The V segment lost 4 bases and the J segment 4 bases; nucleotides outside the gene matches: 7. Germline CDR1 reads SGHNT; CDR2 reads YYREEE (reference sequence). CDR3 residues: CASSTRTSGPYNEQFF. The CDR3 region has the DNA TGTGCCAGCAGCACGCGGACTAGCGGGCCTTACAATGAGCAGTTCTTC.

The rearrangement uses TRBV28 and TRBJ2-1; 9 bases are a match to TRBD1. The CDR3 has 16 residues. Losses at the gene ends were 8 bases for V and 9 bases for J; bases not matched to a gene: 17. CDR1 MDHEN and CDR2 SYDVKM come from the germline V gene. The CDR3 here is CASCRTGVGYSGEQFF. The CDR3 DNA sequence: TGTGCCAGCTGCAGGACAGGGGTGGGGTATTCGGGTGAGCAGTTCTTC.

The chain joins TRBV11-1 to TRBJ2-5; weak D call: TRBD1 (6 bases). V was cut by 2 bases and J by 4 bases, with 14 bases left in between. From germline, CDR1 is SGHAT and CDR2 FQDESV (reference sequence). The length of the CDR3 is 15 residues. The CDR3 sequence: CASSLWAGDLETQYF. The CDR3 nucleotides read TGTGCCAGCAGCTTATGGGCAGGGGACCTAGAGACCCAGTACTTC. The full variable domain, its missing parts supplied by reference TRBV11-1 and TRBJ2-5, is EAEVAQSPRYKITEKSQAVAFWCDPISGHATLYWYRQILGQGPELLVQFQDESVVDDSQLPKDRFSAERLKGVDSTLKIQPAELGDSAMYLCASSLWAGDLETQYFGPGTRLLVL.

The rearrangement joins TRBV7-9 to TRBJ2-3; TRBD2 matches 8 bases. After removal of 4 bases from V and 7 bases from J, the junction contained 7 bases not matched to a gene. This CDR3 is 14 amino acids long. Per germline, CDR1 SEHNR and CDR2 FQNEAQ (reference sequence). CDR3 sequence: CASSSPGTRNTQYF. The CDR3 nucleotides read TGTGCCAGCAGCTCCCCCGGGACTAGAAATACGCAGTATTTT.

This clone showed up just once. The J gene is TRBJ2-7, the V gene TRBV27; 9 bases agree with TRBD1. Germline CDR1 is MNHEY and CDR2 is SMNVEV (reference sequence). The CDR3 covers 16 residues. Trimming at V came to 4 bases and at J to 4 bases, leaving 11 bases not matched to a gene. This CDR3 reads CASSSWEGQGLYEQYF. CDR3 coding DNA: TGTGCCAGCAGTTCCTGGGAGGGACAGGGTCTATACGAGCAGTACTTC.

The chain uses TRBV29-1 and TRBJ2-7; TRBD2 matches at 9 bases. The CDR3 contains 14 residues. The germline CDR1 and CDR2 sequences are SQVTM and ANQGSEA. The J segment lost 1 base and the V segment lost 5 bases, leaving 6 bases of the junction unmatched. The CDR3 sequence is CSVKGAGGSYEQYF. CDR3 in DNA: TGCAGCGTTAAAGGGGCGGGAGGGTCCTACGAGCAGTACTTC.

This clone appeared once. The chain employs TRBV10-3 and TRBJ1-2; D is undetermined. V was trimmed by 0 bases and J by 4 bases, leaving 3 bases between them. The CDR3 runs 12 residues. Germline values: CDR1 ENHRY, CDR2 SYGVKD. The CDR3 DNA reads as TGTGCCATCAGTGAGTCCAGCTATGGCTACACCTTC. Its protein product is CAISESSYGYTF.

CDR3 DNA: TGTGCCAGCAGCTTACCAGGGCAGTATAATTCACCCCTCCACTTT. Translation gives CASSLPGQYNSPLHF. V gene TRBV7-2 combines with J gene TRBJ1-6; D might be TRBD1 (5 bases). This CDR3 is 15 amino acids long. CDR1 and CDR2 from the germline V gene are SGHTA and FQGNSA. V was trimmed by 2 bases and J by 4 bases, leaving 9 bases between them.

In nucleotides, the CDR3 is TGCGCCAGCAGGGAAGCGGGGAGGGGGGAGACCCAGTACTTC. Translation gives CASREAGRGETQYF. The genes are TRBV10-2 and TRBJ2-5; TRBD2 is a possible D gene (7 bases). Germline V gives CDR1 WSHSY, CDR2 SAAADI. V was trimmed by 6 bases and J by 5 bases, leaving 16 bases between them. There are 14 residues in the CDR3.

The rearrangement joins TRBV10-3 to TRBJ2-7; 11 nucleotides align to TRBD2. Germline assignment: CDR1 ENHRY and CDR2 SYGVKD. Germline trimming cut 7 bases from V and 7 bases from J; bases unmatched to any gene: 6. This CDR3 is built from 13 residues. The CDR3 here is CAITQLAGEEQYF. The CDR3 region has the DNA TGTGCCATCACCCAACTAGCGGGGGAGGAGCAGTACTTC.

The chain is built from TRBV6-6 and TRBJ2-1; maybe TRBD2 (6 bases). This CDR3 contains 16 residues. V was pared by 2 bases and J by 0 bases, with 11 bases between. Germline V gene data show CDR1 as MNHNY and CDR2 as SVGAGI (reference sequence). CDR3: CASSYASASSYNEQFF. The CDR3 DNA sequence: TGTGCCAGCAGTTACGCTAGCGCGAGCTCCTACAATGAGCAGTTCTTC.